This T cell receptor (beta chain) was recovered during a study of T cell changes during pregnancy in multiple sclerosis. Clones were sequenced by immunoSEQ multiplex PCR, and TCRdb holds only the in-frame ones, with some missing. Of about 70,000 clones listed, about nine tenths are singletons. This CDR3 is 18 amino acids long. V was clipped by 1 base and J by 1 base, with 19 bases between them. Germline V gene lookup returns CDR1 MGHDK and CDR2 SYGVNS. The receptor was derived from a female donor with multiple sclerosis, enrolled in a pregnancy study. The sequencing here drew on peripheral blood, taken in the first trimester of pregnancy. J is TRBJ2-5 and V is TRBV25-1, with a tentative D call TRBD2 (6 bases). The CDR3 region is CASSESPRGRRGQETQYF. CDR3 in DNA: TGTGCCAGCAGTGAATCCCCCCGGGGCCGGAGGGGCCAAGAGACCCAGTACTTC.